Each of the 15 T cell receptor beta chains below was sequenced from the same sample in a study of identical twins. TCRdb recomputed calls from the 5' RACE reads with MiXCR, one row per CDR3 protein. The sample includes about 570,000 distinct CDR3 sequences, over 8.5% of them seen just once. These data were also filed under a second study, of yellow fever vaccine responses in identical twins.

Material: PBMCs. These receptors all stem from a woman between 18 and 29 years old in good health.

This clonotype has ten or more counts. The V gene is TRBV28, the J gene TRBJ2-7; TRBD1 is a possible D gene (6 bases). Germline-derived CDR1 and CDR2 are MDHEN and SYDVKM. The V gene lost 2 bases and the J gene lost 6 bases, with 14 bases spanning the gap. This CDR3 region has 14 residues. The CDR3 DNA sequence: TGTGCCAGCAGTTTACCCCAGGGGTACAGCGAGCAGTACTTC. The encoded protein is CASSLPQGYSEQYF.

This clonotype was observed at least ten times. This chain joins TRBV7-2 and TRBJ2-7; 11 bases agree with TRBD2. In germline, CDR1 is SGHTA, CDR2 FQGNSA. The J segment lost 5 bases and the V segment lost 3 bases, leaving 3 bases of the junction unmatched. The CDR3 extends over 14 amino acids. Here the CDR3 reads CASSFSGGVNEQYF. CDR3 DNA: TGTGCCAGCAGCTTTAGCGGGGGGGTTAACGAGCAGTACTTC.

The table lists this clonotype with many counts. The rearrangement joins TRBV7-3 to TRBJ1-2; no clear D. CDR1 is SGHTA, CDR2 FQGTGA, per germline. V was trimmed by 8 bases and J by 7 bases, leaving 26 bases between them. This CDR3 spans 16 amino acids. CDR3 amino acids: CASASQPGFGEGGYTF. The DNA for the CDR3 is TGTGCCAGCGCATCTCAGCCCGGGTTCGGGGAGGGTGGCTACACCTTC.

This clonotype was detected many times. The rearrangement links TRBV14 to TRBJ2-1, with 9 nucleotides matching TRBD2. CDR1 and CDR2 from the germline V gene are SGHDN and FVKESK. The CDR3 loop spans 13 amino acids. V gave up 6 bases and J gave up 6 bases; unmatched junction bases: 3. The CDR3 DNA reads TGTGCCAGCAGTAATAGCGGGAGCAATGAGCAGTTCTTC. This codes for CASSNSGSNEQFF.

This clonotype appeared many times. This rearrangement joins TRBV5-1 to TRBJ2-1, with D maybe TRBD2 (6 bases). The V end was cut by 0 bases, the J end by 8 bases, with 9 bases between. Germline-derived CDR1 and CDR2 are SGHRS and YFSETQ. The CDR3 runs 13 residues. In DNA form, the CDR3 reads TGCGCCAGCAGCTTGGCCGGGGACTATGAGCAGTTCTTC. It specifies CASSLAGDYEQFF.

This clonotype was found many times. The chain employs TRBV7-9 and TRBJ2-6, with D unresolved. Germline V lookup: CDR1 SEHNR, CDR2 FQNEAQ (reference sequence). Trimming took off 2 bases at V and 4 bases at J, with 3 bases between the two ends. The CDR3 totals 13 residues. The CDR3 sequence is CASSLLGANVLTF. CDR3 DNA: TGTGCCAGCAGCTTATTGGGGGCCAACGTCCTGACTTTC.

This clonotype has ten or more counts. The chain combines TRBV29-1 with TRBJ2-1; 9 bases fit TRBD1. The germline CDR1 and CDR2 sequences are SQVTM and ANQGSEA. V lost 7 bases and J lost 3; bases outside the gene matches: 10. This CDR3 spans 15 amino acids. The CDR3 reads CSAKQGQGYYNEQFF. The CDR3 nucleotides read TGCAGCGCAAAGCAGGGACAGGGATACTACAATGAGCAGTTCTTC.

The J gene is TRBJ2-1, the V gene TRBV28; 7 nucleotides match TRBD1. The CDR3 consists of 13 residues. With 5 bases clipped from V and 8 bases from J, the junction kept 6 bases outside the gene matches. Germline V gene lookup returns CDR1 MDHEN and CDR2 SYDVKM. In DNA form, the CDR3 reads TGTGCCAGCAGTGCGGACAGGTCCGATGAGCAGTTCTTC. Its translation is CASSADRSDEQFF.

This clonotype was detected many times. This sequence joins TRBV11-2 and TRBJ2-6, with TRBD1 as a possible D gene (6 bases). Germline V gene lookup returns CDR1 SGHAT and CDR2 FQNNGV. The CDR3 totals 18 residues. The V end was cut by 5 bases, the J end by 1 base, with 18 bases between. CDR3 bases: TGTGCCAGCAGCAACCCCGCAGGGGATACTTCTGGGGCCAACGTCCTGACTTTC. Translated, it gives CASSNPAGDTSGANVLTF.

This clonotype was seen repeatedly, ten times or more. The chain uses TRBV28 and TRBJ1-4, with D possibly TRBD1 on 6 matching bases. This CDR3 is built from 16 residues. Germline V gene sequence: CDR1 MDHEN, CDR2 SYDVKM. Trimming shortened V by 4 bases and J by 3 bases, and 15 bases separated the two germline ends. The chain's CDR3 is CASSSSGAFANEKLFF. For the CDR3, the DNA is TGTGCCAGCAGTTCCTCAGGGGCTTTTGCTAATGAAAAACTGTTTTTT.

V usage is TRBV11-3 and J usage is TRBJ2-2; D not certain. Germline V lookup: CDR1 SGHNT, CDR2 YENEEA. Deletions cut 3 bases from V and 7 bases from J, with 9 bases between. This CDR3 contains 13 residues. CDR3 sequence reads: CASSLYGSGELFF. For the CDR3, the DNA is TGTGCCAGCAGCTTGTATGGTAGCGGGGAGCTGTTTTTT.

The chain couples TRBV29-1 to TRBJ2-7, with 8 bases matching TRBD1. V was clipped by 7 bases and J by 0 bases; unmatched bases: 11. This CDR3 is built from 15 residues. Germline values: CDR1 SQVTM, CDR2 ANQGSEA. CDR3 residues: CSAGTGQGSSYEQYF. The CDR3 DNA is TGCAGCGCCGGGACCGGACAGGGTAGCTCCTACGAGCAGTACTTC.

A few counts support this clonotype. The chain couples TRBV11-2 to TRBJ2-4, with TRBD2 matching 7 bases. Trimming at V came to 5 bases and at J to 8 bases, leaving 12 bases not matched to a gene. This CDR3 has 15 amino acids. CDR1 and CDR2 from the germline V gene are SGHAT and FQNNGV. This CDR3 reads CASSLAVPGQYIQYF. The CDR3 bases are TGTGCCAGCAGCCTAGCGGTCCCTGGCCAGTACATTCAGTACTTC. The complete variable domain, with remaining parts taken from reference TRBV11-2 and TRBJ2-4, reads EAGVAQSPRYKIIEKRQSVAFWCNPISGHATLYWYQQILGQGPKLLIQFQNNGVVDDSQLPKDRFSAERLKGVDSTLKIQPAKLEDSAVYLCASSLAVPGQYIQYFGAGTRLSVL.

This clonotype occurred many times. The chain has TRBV5-1 and TRBJ1-1, with D uncertain. The CDR3 has 12 amino acids. With 0 bases removed from V and 11 bases from J, the gap between germline ends came to 11 bases. Germline assignment: CDR1 SGHRS and CDR2 YFSETQ. CDR3 residues: CASSLDGVGAFF. CDR3 nucleotide sequence: TGCGCCAGCAGCTTGGACGGGGTGGGCGCTTTCTTT.

This clonotype has more than one count but fewer than ten. The chain recombines TRBV7-2 with TRBJ2-5; 9 bases line up with TRBD2. The CDR3 extends over 14 amino acids. Germline-derived CDR1 and CDR2 are SGHTA and FQGNSA. The J segment lost 6 bases and the V segment lost 4 bases, leaving 6 bases of the junction unmatched. The CDR3 sequence is CASSSGLAHQTQYF. CDR3 bases: TGTGCCAGCAGCTCGGGACTAGCTCATCAGACCCAGTACTTC.